The TCR beta chain under discussion was sequenced for a study of blood T cell repertoires in COVID-19 (dated by TCRdb to about 2020). For the study in its entirety: Collaborator samples came from the United States, Italy and Spain and covered acute and convalescent phases of COVID-19. Where HLA class I and class II types were available, the types were taken from metadata supplied by the sample provider, not from assay-based typing. The samples were drawn from two sources: the first 160 participants of the ongoing ImmuneRACE study, and approximately 1,300 subjects contributed by 6 global collaborators. The dataset comprised deeply sampled blood TCRbeta repertoires from subjects exposed to, actively infected with, or recovered from COVID-19. The repertoires were released in a freely available public database meant as a resource for research on the immune response to SARS-CoV-2. The material from the prospective study consisted of cDNA or gDNA derived from T cells, B-cell-depleted T cells, or PBMCs. The sample metadata nearly always contained a de-identified subject ID, COVID-19 status, age in years and sex.

TCRbeta CDR3 regions were amplified from genomic DNA by means of the immunoSEQ Assay, a bias-controlled multiplex PCR. The authors processed their data as follows. The number of nucleated cells in each sample was estimated by amplification of reference gene primers within the assay. To quantify the absolute abundance of each unique TCRbeta CDR3 rearrangement, sequence reads were collapsed and filtered. For each sample, productive Simpson clonality was calculated as the square root of Simpson's diversity index across productive rearrangements. The clones in this table, taken by TCRdb from immuneACCESS, are in-frame only. Not every clone is retained; where verified, under half of the shortfall comes from an unresolved V gene, and the cause of the rest is unknown. Clone size and the V and J calls come from that table; the DNA yielded D and trimming. This sample comprises about 160,000 clones, about nine tenths of them detected only once. Of the sample, around 4.6% is held by the ten largest clones.

About this clone itself: Its antigen is unknown. It has no much larger one-base neighbor in the sample; base qualities were not kept.

Broad study findings and their caveats: The quantity of clinical and demographic metadata differed by source and by participant and was supplied without curation.

Whole blood was collected in K2EDTA tubes by collaborating institutions according to the institutions' own protocols. Collaborator samples were shipped for TCRbeta analysis as frozen whole blood, isolated PBMCs, or DNA extracted from either sample type. Reading from cysteine to phenylalanine, the CDR3 counts 13 amino acids. This entry keeps only the CDR3 DNA: 39 bases, framed from base 1. V is clipped by 7 bases and J by 0 bases, and the sequence between their germline boundaries is 12 bases long. As encoded in the germline V gene, CDR1 is SQVTM while CDR2 is ANQGSEA. Recombination linked TRBV29-1 to TRBJ1-1; the D gene is perhaps TRBD1, on 6 matching bases. This clonotype was obtained from a woman in her fifties or sixties with active or convalescent COVID-19. The sample consisted of peripheral blood. Here the CDR3 is given as CSATKGVNTEAFF. The base sequence is TGCAGCGCGACTAAGGGGGTGAACACTGAAGCTTTCTTT.